This T cell receptor (beta chain) was recorded in a study of PD-1 blockade in classical Hodgkin lymphoma. Study background: Intravenous delivery of nivolumab at 3 mg/kg to patients occurred every 2 weeks.

Study observations and caveats: Complete responders' baseline diversity resembled that of newly diagnosed patients. Repertoire difference causes, possibly disease activity or prior therapy, remain undefined.

Profiling relied on immunoSEQ multiplex PCR, and the TCRdb table lists in-frame clones only, not all of them. The repertoire holds 95,000 to 100,000 clones, 85% to 90% seen once, with under 7.5% in the top ten. CDR1 and CDR2 (germline): LNHNV, YYDKDF (reference sequence). The V end was cut by 3 bases, the J end by 3 bases, with 15 bases between. This CDR3 contains 15 residues. In its sample, this clone was seen once. The antigen remains undetermined. Following autologous stem cell transplantation, relapse occurred in every patient, and exposure to brentuximab vedotin varied. The rearrangement uses TRBV15 and TRBJ2-7; D is possibly TRBD1 (6 bases). This clonotype was obtained from a human donor with classical Hodgkin lymphoma. The sequences come from peripheral blood mononuclear cells (PBMCs), collected before the second cycle of nivolumab. CDR3 nucleotides: TGTGCCACCAGCAGGGAGAACAGGGTGGACTACGAGCAGTACTTC. Protein sequence: CATSRENRVDYEQYF.